What follows are 3 T cell receptor beta chains derived from one specimen sequenced in a study of CD8 T cells in Susac syndrome. The RNA input was roughly 0.5 to 1 ug, and it was reverse transcribed with random hexamers. TCRdb independently ran MiXCR on the immunoSEQ multiplex PCR reads; one entry per CDR3 protein. Among about 180,000 distinct CDR3 sequences listed, around 96% were seen once. Sequencing was carried out using CD8+ T cells from PBMCs. The receptors were gathered from a human donor with multiple sclerosis.

The rearrangement uses TRBV2 and TRBJ2-7, with D possibly being TRBD2 (6 bases). The germline V and J ends were trimmed by 6 bases and 0 bases, with 15 bases remaining between them. The CDR3 contains 15 residues. The germline V gene has CDR1 SNHLY and CDR2 FYNNEI. The CDR3 loop is CASRGDSGNSYEQYF. CDR3 nucleotides: TGTGCCAGCAGGGGTGATAGCGGCAACTCCTACGAGCAGTACTTC.

The chain couples TRBV2 to TRBJ2-3; TRBD2 might be the D (6 bases). The CDR3 sequence is 14 residues long. Trimming pared 8 bases from V and 4 bases from J, leaving 16 bases between. The V gene's germline CDR1 is SNHLY and CDR2 FYNNEI. This chain's CDR3 is CASDRAPGADTQYF. The CDR3, as DNA: TGTGCCAGCGACAGAGCCCCGGGAGCAGATACGCAGTATTTT.

The V gene is TRBV12-3 or TRBV12-4, the J gene TRBJ1-6; TRBD1 is a possible D gene (5 bases). V was trimmed by 6 bases and J by 14 bases, leaving 17 bases between them. The CDR3 runs 13 residues. The CDR3 nucleotides are TGTGCCAGCAGCCCCGGGACCCTCCTAGCCCTCCACTTT. It encodes CASSPGTLLALHF.